The following is a TCR beta chain sequence with its context. The antigen is unknown. Only in-frame clones appear in the TCRdb table, and some are missing; sequencing was by immunoSEQ multiplex PCR. Found here are some 52,000 clones, 90% to 95% of them singletons; the top ten hold roughly a quarter. V lost 5 bases, J lost 4 bases, and 21 bases lay in between. Germline CDR1 and CDR2: MGHRA and YSYEKL. The CDR3 extends over 16 amino acids. The sample originates from a study of OX40 agonist ivuxolimab in advanced cancers. Study-wide results and limits: The CD4+ and CD8+ T cells in the blood had expanded clonally by week 6 at 0.1 to 3.0 mg/kg.

This chain uses TRBV4-1 with TRBJ2-7; D is possibly TRBD1 (6 bases). The sequence was collected from an adult with an advanced solid tumor such as melanoma, head and neck, liver or kidney cancer. The sequenced sample was CD4+ or CD8+ T cells sorted from blood, obtained in a trial of the OX40 agonist ivuxolimab. CDR3 loop: CASSIIEGVVEYEQYF. The DNA for the CDR3 is TGCGCCAGCAGCATCATAGAGGGGGTAGTTGAGTACGAGCAGTACTTC.